The 26 T cell receptor beta chains below come from one sample, sequenced in a study of T cell responses to AZD1222 COVID-19 vaccine. The repertoire was sequenced with immunoSEQ multiplex PCR; TCRdb's copy has only in-frame clones and lacks some. The data show approximately 150,000 clones, 92% seen once. The sequencing used peripheral blood, collected 28 days after the second AZD1222 dose. The receptors were gathered from an adult who received the AZD1222 COVID-19 vaccine.

The rearrangement joins TRBV5-1 to TRBJ2-7, with 9 bases lining up with TRBD1. The V gene end was trimmed by 5 bases and the J gene end by 0 bases; junction bases not matched to a gene: 3. CDR1 SGHRS and CDR2 YFSETQ come from the germline V gene. CDR3 size: 14 residues. Written as DNA, the CDR3 is TGCGCCAGCAGTTCGACAGGGGGCTCCTACGAGCAGTACTTC. Translation: CASSSTGGSYEQYF.

The rearrangement links TRBV6-4 to TRBJ1-5, with 10 bases lining up with TRBD1. This CDR3 spans 17 amino acids. V trimming: 2 bases; J trimming: 7 bases; junction bases outside the gene matches: 11. Germline loops: CDR1 MRHNA, CDR2 SNTAGT. The CDR3 DNA sequence: TGTGCCAGCAGTGACCCCAGGACAGGGGGATTGAGGCAGCCCCAGCATTTT. Translated, it gives CASSDPRTGGLRQPQHF.

This rearrangement joins TRBV7-9 to TRBJ2-1, with D possibly matching TRBD1 (5 bases). V was shortened by 1 base and J by 13 bases, with 8 bases between the two germline ends. Germline V gene data show CDR1 as SEHNR and CDR2 as FQNEAQ (reference sequence). The CDR3 sequence is 11 residues long. DNA of the CDR3: TGTGCCAGCAGCTTAGAGCAGGGACAGTTCTTC. This encodes CASSLEQGQFF.

The V and J genes are TRBV29-1 and TRBJ2-3, with D perhaps TRBD2 (6 bases). The CDR3 contains 10 residues. Per the germline V gene, CDR1 is SQVTM and CDR2 is ANQGSEA. Between the trimmed V and J ends, which lost 7 bases and 8 bases, there was a span of 10 bases. The CDR3 bases are TGCAGCGACCAAGCGGGTACGCAGTATTTT. Its translation: CSDQAGTQYF.

Details on this clone: One end of the junction does not line up with germline, which may come from a read error. The chain has TRBV14 and TRBJ2-2; D call uncertain. Germline CDR1 and CDR2: SGHDN and FVKESK. This CDR3 region has 13 residues. CDR3 DNA sequence: TGTGCCAGCAGCCAAGAGAACAGCGGGGAGCTGTTTTTT. Residues: CASSQENSGELFF. Filled out from reference TRBV14 and TRBJ2-2, the complete variable domain reads EAGVTQFPSHSVIEKGQTVTLRCDPISGHDNLYWYRRVMGKEIKFLLHFVKESKQDESGMPNNRFLAERTGGTYSTLKVQPAELEDSGVYFCASSQENSGELFFGEGSRLTVL.

The V and J genes are TRBV4-2 and TRBJ2-3; D is unresolved. The ends were cut back, 3 bases at V and 1 base at J, with 8 bases in the middle. This CDR3 contains 14 residues. CDR1 is LGHNA and CDR2 is YNFKEQ in the germline V gene. The CDR3 nucleotides read TGTGCCAGCAGCCACCTTGGGGGCACAGATACGCAGTATTTT. Protein product: CASSHLGGTDTQYF.

The chain joins TRBV11-2 to TRBJ1-2; D unclear. From germline, CDR1 is SGHAT and CDR2 FQNNGV. The CDR3 totals 14 residues. V was trimmed by 5 bases and J by 7 bases, leaving 17 bases between them. The CDR3 DNA is TGTGCCAGCAGCCGTCCCGGGATTTATCGTGGCTACACCTTC. Its translation is CASSRPGIYRGYTF.

This clone has a single count. The chain joins TRBV15 to TRBJ2-1; no clear D gene. V lost 0 bases to trimming and J lost 8 bases, with 14 bases between them. Germline CDR1 reads LNHNV; CDR2 reads YYDKDF (reference sequence). The CDR3 is 15 residues long. CDR3 sequence: CATSRDLAEAYEQFF. The CDR3 nucleotides read TGTGCCACCAGCAGAGATCTCGCGGAAGCCTATGAGCAGTTCTTC.

The rearrangement joins TRBV27 to TRBJ2-7; tentatively, D is TRBD1 (5 bases). Germline loops: CDR1 MNHEY, CDR2 SMNVEV (reference sequence). Trimming left V 3 bases short and J 7 bases short, with 13 bases between. The CDR3 is made up of 13 amino acids. CDR3 sequence reads: CASSFQGSGEQYF. DNA for the CDR3: TGTGCCAGCAGTTTTCAGGGTTCTGGTGAGCAGTACTTC.

This clone was counted a single time. The gene calls are TRBV5-1 and TRBJ2-7; 8 bases match TRBD1. Germline V gives CDR1 SGHRS, CDR2 YFSETQ. The CDR3 runs to 15 residues. V gave up 4 bases and J gave up 2 bases; unmatched junction bases: 8. CDR3 loop: CASSPLWTGTYEQYF. The CDR3 DNA is TGCGCCAGCAGCCCCCTTTGGACAGGGACCTACGAGCAGTACTTC.

This clone was counted a few times. This rearrangement joins TRBV4-1 to TRBJ1-5; TRBD1 might be the D (5 bases). Germline CDR1 MGHRA, CDR2 YSYEKL. The CDR3 contains 15 residues. V lost 0 bases to trimming and J lost 4 bases, with 10 bases between them. CDR3 nucleotide sequence: TGCGCCAGCAGCCAAGATCAGAGGGGAAATCAGCCCCAGCATTTT. Translation: CASSQDQRGNQPQHF.

The chain joins TRBV13 to TRBJ1-1, with TRBD1 matching 8 bases. The CDR3 runs to 13 residues. CDR1 is PRHDT, CDR2 FYEKMQ, per germline (reference sequence). V lost 4 bases and J lost 10; bases outside the gene matches: 8. CDR3 in amino acids: CASSSRGPGVAFF. Here the CDR3 DNA reads TGTGCCAGCAGCTCCAGGGGGCCGGGGGTAGCTTTCTTT.

This chain links TRBV2 with TRBJ1-2, with 8 bases that match TRBD1. This CDR3 contains 17 residues. The germline CDR1 and CDR2 sequences are SNHLY and FYNNEI. The junction had 16 bases not matched to a gene; V was cut back by 3 bases and J by 7 bases. DNA of the CDR3: TGTGCCAGCAGTGACATAATGCGTTCCGGGACAGGCGGTGGCTACACCTTC. Translated: CASSDIMRSGTGGGYTF.

The chain is built from TRBV7-8 and TRBJ1-5; D is undetermined. The ends were cut back, 2 bases at V and 7 bases at J, with 9 bases in the middle. Per germline, CDR1 SGHVS and CDR2 FQNEAQ. This CDR3 contains 13 residues. The CDR3, as DNA: TGTGCCAGCAGCTTATTTGGGAACCAGCCCCAGCATTTT. Its protein product is CASSLFGNQPQHF.

The V gene is TRBV9, the J gene TRBJ2-7; D call uncertain. The CDR3 runs to 14 residues. Trimming pared 4 bases from V and 5 bases from J, leaving 16 bases between. Germline CDR1 and CDR2: SGDLS and YYNGEE. CDR3 amino acids: CASSLGPLKDEQYF. CDR3 in DNA: TGTGCCAGCAGCCTCGGACCACTGAAGGACGAGCAGTACTTC.

This rearrangement joins TRBV11-2 to TRBJ1-1, with a weak D call TRBD1 (6 bases). The CDR3 extends over 13 amino acids. Looked up from germline, CDR1 is SGHAT and CDR2 is FQNNGV. Trimming cost V 3 bases and J 1 base, with 6 bases left between them. The CDR3 reads CASSFRGNTEAFF. The CDR3 DNA follows: TGTGCCAGCAGCTTCAGGGGGAACACTGAAGCTTTCTTT.

This clone was seen once. This chain uses TRBV5-1 with TRBJ1-1; TRBD1 matches 7 bases. Germline CDR1 SGHRS, CDR2 YFSETQ. The CDR3 runs 14 residues. After removal of 6 bases from V and 2 bases from J, the junction contained 7 bases not matched to a gene. CDR3 in amino acids: CASTGGPENTEAFF. The CDR3 DNA reads TGCGCCAGCACAGGGGGACCGGAAAACACTGAAGCTTTCTTT.

This chain uses TRBV19 with TRBJ1-2, with 7 positions matching TRBD1. V was clipped by 10 bases and J by 4 bases; unmatched bases: 9. Germline CDR1 reads LNHDA; CDR2 reads SQIVND (reference sequence). The length of the CDR3 is 13 residues. CDR3 nucleotides: TGTGCCACCCGTCCTACAGGGGTCTATGGCTACACCTTC. This encodes CATRPTGVYGYTF.

V and J are TRBV11-2 and TRBJ2-3, with 10 bases matching TRBD2. After removal of 5 bases from V and 4 bases from J, the junction contained 6 bases not matched to a gene. CDR1 and CDR2 from the germline V gene are SGHAT and FQNNGV. This CDR3 is 15 amino acids long. In nucleotides, the CDR3 is TGTGCCAGCAGCATTAGCGGGGGGCGCGCAGATACGCAGTATTTT. Its translation: CASSISGGRADTQYF.

This clone was detected only once. The gene calls are TRBV3-1 (or the pseudogene TRBV3-2) and TRBJ2-7; D remains ambiguous. CDR1 and CDR2 from the germline V gene are LGHDT and YNNKEL (reference sequence). This CDR3 is 14 amino acids long. Trimming left V 4 bases short and J 3 bases short, with 13 bases between. This CDR3 is CASSPSLDDYEQYF. CDR3 DNA: TGTGCCAGCAGCCCTTCCCTGGACGACTACGAGCAGTACTTC.

On this clone: The sample contains more than one DNA sequence encoding this CDR3. The chain recombines TRBV6-5 with TRBJ2-7, with 9 bases identical to TRBD1. CDR3 length: 16 residues. In germline, CDR1 is MNHEY, CDR2 SVGAGI. The V segment lost 0 bases and the J segment 0 bases; nucleotides outside the gene matches: 3. The CDR3 bases are TGTGCCAGCAGTTACTCTAGGACAGGGGACTCCTACGAGCAGTACTTC. As protein: CASSYSRTGDSYEQYF.

The genes are TRBV3-1 (or the pseudogene TRBV3-2) and TRBJ2-7, with D possibly being TRBD1 or TRBD2 (5 bases each). Trimming left V 0 bases short and J 5 bases short, with 8 bases between. The CDR3 length is 13 residues. Germline CDR1 LGHDT, CDR2 YNNKEL (reference sequence). The CDR3 loop reads CASSQEWGHEQYF. CDR3 nucleotide sequence: TGTGCCAGCAGCCAAGAATGGGGACACGAGCAGTACTTC.

The CDR3 bases are TGTGCCAGCAGCTTCCCTACAGGGATCCAGTACTTC. It yields the protein CASSFPTGIQYF. The rearrangement uses TRBV7-9 and TRBJ2-7, with D maybe TRBD1 (6 bases). Germline assignment: CDR1 SEHNR and CDR2 FQNEAQ (reference sequence). The CDR3 is 12 residues long. V shed 3 bases and J shed 10 bases, with 13 bases lying between them.

V and J are TRBV4-1 and TRBJ2-7, with 12 bases aligning to TRBD2. The trim removed 4 bases at V and 3 bases at J, leaving 7 bases unmatched. The CDR3 runs to 16 residues. Germline V CDR1 and CDR2: MGHRA, YSYEKL. Written as DNA, the CDR3 is TGCGCCAGCAGCCTCCTAACTAGCGGGGGGCTCTACGAGCAGTACTTC. Translated, it gives CASSLLTSGGLYEQYF.

The chain carries TRBV6-5 and TRBJ1-3; D remains ambiguous. This CDR3 comprises 14 residues. The V gene lost 10 bases and the J gene lost 0 bases, with 13 bases spanning the gap. Germline CDR1 and CDR2: MNHEY and SVGAGI. CDR3 sequence: CATSLGTSGNTIYF. The CDR3 nucleotides read TGTGCCACCTCCCTCGGTACCTCTGGAAACACCATATATTTT.

In this sample, this clone turned up once. The genes are TRBV5-1 and TRBJ2-7; the match to TRBD1 covers 7 bases. The CDR3 is 15 amino acids. In germline, CDR1 is SGHRS, CDR2 YFSETQ. After removal of 4 bases from V and 0 bases from J, the junction contained 7 bases not matched to a gene. In DNA form, the CDR3 reads TGCGCCAGCAGCCCCCGACAGGGTAACTCCTACGAGCAGTACTTC. It is translated as CASSPRQGNSYEQYF.